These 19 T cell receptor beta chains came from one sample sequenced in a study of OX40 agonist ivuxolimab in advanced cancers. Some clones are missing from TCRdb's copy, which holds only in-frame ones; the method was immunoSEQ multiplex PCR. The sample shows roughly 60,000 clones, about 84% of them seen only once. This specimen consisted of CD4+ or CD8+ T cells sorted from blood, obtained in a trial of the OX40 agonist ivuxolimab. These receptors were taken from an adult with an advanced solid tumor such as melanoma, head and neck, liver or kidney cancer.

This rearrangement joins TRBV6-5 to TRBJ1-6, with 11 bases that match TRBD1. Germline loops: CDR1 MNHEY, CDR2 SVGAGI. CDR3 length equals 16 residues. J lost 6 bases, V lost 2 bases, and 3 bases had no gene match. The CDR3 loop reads CASSYTGTGGNSPLHF. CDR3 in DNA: TGTGCCAGCAGTTACACCGGGACAGGGGGTAATTCACCCCTCCACTTT.

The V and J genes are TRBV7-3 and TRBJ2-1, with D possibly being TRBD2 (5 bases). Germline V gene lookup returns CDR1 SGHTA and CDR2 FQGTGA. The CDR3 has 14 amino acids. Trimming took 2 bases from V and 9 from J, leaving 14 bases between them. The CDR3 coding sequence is TGTGCCAGCAGCTTAGGTACTAGTGGCAGTGAGCAGTTCTTC. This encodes CASSLGTSGSEQFF.

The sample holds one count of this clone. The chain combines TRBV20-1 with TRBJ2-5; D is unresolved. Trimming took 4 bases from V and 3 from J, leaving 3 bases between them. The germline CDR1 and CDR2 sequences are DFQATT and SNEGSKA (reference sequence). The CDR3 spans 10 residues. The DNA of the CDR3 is TGCAGTGCTATAAAAGAGACCCAGTACTTC. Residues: CSAIKETQYF.

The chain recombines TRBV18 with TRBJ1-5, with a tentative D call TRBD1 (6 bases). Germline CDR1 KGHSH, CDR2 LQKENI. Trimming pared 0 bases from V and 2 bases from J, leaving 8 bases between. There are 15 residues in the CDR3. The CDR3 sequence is CASSPPQGGNQPQHF. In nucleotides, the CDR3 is TGTGCCAGCTCACCACCACAGGGAGGCAATCAGCCCCAGCATTTT.

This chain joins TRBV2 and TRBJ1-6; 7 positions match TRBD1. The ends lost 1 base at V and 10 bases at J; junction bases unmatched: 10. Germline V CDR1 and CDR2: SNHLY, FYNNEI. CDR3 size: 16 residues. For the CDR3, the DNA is TGTGCCAGCAGTGAAGAGTCCAGGGGGTCGGGGTCACCCCTCCACTTT. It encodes CASSEESRGSGSPLHF.

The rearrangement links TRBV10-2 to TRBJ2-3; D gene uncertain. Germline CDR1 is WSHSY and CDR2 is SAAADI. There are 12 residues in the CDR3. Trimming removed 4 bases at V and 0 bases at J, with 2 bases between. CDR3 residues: CASSVSTDTQYF. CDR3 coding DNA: TGCGCCAGCAGTGTGAGCACAGATACGCAGTATTTT.

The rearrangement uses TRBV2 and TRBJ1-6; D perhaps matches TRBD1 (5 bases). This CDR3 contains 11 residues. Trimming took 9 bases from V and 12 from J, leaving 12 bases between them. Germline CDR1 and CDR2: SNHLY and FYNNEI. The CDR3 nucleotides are TGTGCCAGTGGGGGGGAAGGACCCCTCCACTTT. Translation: CASGGEGPLHF.

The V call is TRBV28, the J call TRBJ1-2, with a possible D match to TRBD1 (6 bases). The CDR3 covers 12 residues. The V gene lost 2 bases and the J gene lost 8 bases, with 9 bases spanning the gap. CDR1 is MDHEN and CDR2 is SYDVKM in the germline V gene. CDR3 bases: TGTGCCAGCAGTTTACCAGGGGACGGCTACACCTTC. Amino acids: CASSLPGDGYTF.

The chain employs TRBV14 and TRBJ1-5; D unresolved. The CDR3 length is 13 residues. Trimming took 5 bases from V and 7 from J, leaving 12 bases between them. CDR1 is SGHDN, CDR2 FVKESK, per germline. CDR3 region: CASSYSQSQPQHF. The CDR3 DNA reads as TGTGCCAGCAGCTACTCTCAGAGCCAGCCCCAGCATTTT.

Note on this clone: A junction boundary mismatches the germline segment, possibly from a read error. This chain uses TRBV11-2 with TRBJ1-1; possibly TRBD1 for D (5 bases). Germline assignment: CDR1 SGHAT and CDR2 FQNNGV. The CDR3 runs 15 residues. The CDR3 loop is CASSSRTFDRGEVFF. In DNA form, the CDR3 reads TGTGCCAGCAGCTCTAGGACCTTTGATAGGGGAGAAGTTTTCTTT.

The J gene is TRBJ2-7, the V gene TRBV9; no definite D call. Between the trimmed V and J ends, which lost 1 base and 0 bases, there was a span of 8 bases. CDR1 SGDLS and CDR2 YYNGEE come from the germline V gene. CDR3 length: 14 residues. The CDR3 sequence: CASSVTGDSYEQYF. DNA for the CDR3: TGTGCCAGCAGCGTAACTGGGGACTCCTACGAGCAGTACTTC.

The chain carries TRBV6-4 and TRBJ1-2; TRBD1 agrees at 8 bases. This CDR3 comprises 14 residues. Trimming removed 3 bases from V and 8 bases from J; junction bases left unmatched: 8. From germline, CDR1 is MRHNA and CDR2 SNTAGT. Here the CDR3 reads CASSDTNRGSGYTF. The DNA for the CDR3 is TGTGCCAGCAGTGATACGAACAGGGGGAGCGGCTACACCTTC.

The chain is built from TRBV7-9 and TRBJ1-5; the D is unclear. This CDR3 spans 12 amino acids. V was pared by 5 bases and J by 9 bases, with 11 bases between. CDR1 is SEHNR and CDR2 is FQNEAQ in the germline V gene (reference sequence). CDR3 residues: CASSLDTRPQHF. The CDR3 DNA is TGTGCCAGCAGCCTGGATACGCGGCCCCAGCATTTT.

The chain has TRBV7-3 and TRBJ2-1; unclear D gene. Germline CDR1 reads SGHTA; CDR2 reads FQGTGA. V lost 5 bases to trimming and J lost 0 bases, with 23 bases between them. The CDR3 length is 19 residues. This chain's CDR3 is CASSLRSRTGLSSYNEQFF. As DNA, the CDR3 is TGTGCCAGCAGCCTACGGTCGAGAACTGGGCTGAGCTCCTACAATGAGCAGTTCTTC.

CDR3 loop: CAISRGQGSGLEYF. The CDR3 DNA reads TGTGCCATCTCCCGGGGACAGGGGAGCGGCTTGGAGTACTTC. This chain joins TRBV10-3 and TRBJ2-7; 10 bases align to TRBD1. CDR3 size: 14 residues. V lost 8 bases, J lost 11 bases, and 15 bases stayed unmatched. Germline CDR1 is ENHRY and CDR2 is SYGVKD.

The CDR3 nucleotides read TGCGCCAGCAGTCAATCGTGCGCCGGGAGCCCAGATACGCAGTATTTT. Protein sequence: CASSQSCAGSPDTQYF. The rearrangement uses TRBV23-1 and TRBJ2-3; TRBD2 is a possible D gene (6 bases). TRBV23-1 is an open reading frame whose function is uncertain. The CDR3 consists of 16 residues. V was cut by 0 bases and J by 4 bases, with 14 bases left in between.

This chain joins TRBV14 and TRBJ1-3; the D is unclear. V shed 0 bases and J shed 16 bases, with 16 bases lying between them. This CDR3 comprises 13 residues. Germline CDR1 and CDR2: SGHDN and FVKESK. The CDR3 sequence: CASSQEKGTSPYF. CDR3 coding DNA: TGTGCCAGCAGCCAAGAGAAGGGCACGTCGCCTTATTTT.

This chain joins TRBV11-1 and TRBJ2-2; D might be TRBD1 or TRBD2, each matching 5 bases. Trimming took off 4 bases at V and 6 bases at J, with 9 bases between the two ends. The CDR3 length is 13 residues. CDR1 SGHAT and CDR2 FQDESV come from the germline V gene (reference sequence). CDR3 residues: CASSWGYAGELFF. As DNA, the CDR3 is TGTGCCAGCAGCTGGGGGTACGCCGGGGAGCTGTTTTTT. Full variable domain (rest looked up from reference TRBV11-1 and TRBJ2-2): EAEVAQSPRYKITEKSQAVAFWCDPISGHATLYWYRQILGQGPELLVQFQDESVVDDSQLPKDRFSAERLKGVDSTLKIQPAELGDSAMYLCASSWGYAGELFFGEGSRLTVL.

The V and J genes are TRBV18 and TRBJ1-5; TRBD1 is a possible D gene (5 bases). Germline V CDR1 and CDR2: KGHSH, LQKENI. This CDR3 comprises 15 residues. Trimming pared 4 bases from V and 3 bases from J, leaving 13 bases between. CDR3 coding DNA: TGTGCCAGCTCACTCTCGCAGGGTCACAATCAGCCCCAGCATTTT. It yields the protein CASSLSQGHNQPQHF.